The clone carrying this TCR beta chain was detected a few times. Antigen unknown. Described time point: sample taken at primary tumor resection. Tumor, nontumor lung or frozen PBMC supplied whole RNA that was sequenced unsorted. The roughly 79 donors had untreated early-stage non-small cell lung cancer. The sample originates from a study of spatial heterogeneity in lung cancer. Study as a whole: There were, on average, more than 9.5 raw-read appearances for each unique TCR and UMI combination.

Individually, TCR cDNA molecules were each labelled with a unique molecular identifier. Each CDR3 protein is one row after TCRdb ran MiXCR on the 5' RACE reads. The table has about 28,000 distinct CDR3 sequences, 8.4% seen once; the top ten hold approximately 35%. General study findings and limits: Whereas they appeared in blood less at follow-up, ubiquitous expanded tumor TCRs appeared there more at resection.

The CDR3 sequence is 14 residues long. Germline CDR1 is MDHEN and CDR2 is SYDVKM. The V gene end was trimmed by 9 bases and the J gene end by 5 bases; junction bases not matched to a gene: 13. The specimen was PBMCs, collected at surgery. The rearrangement joins TRBV28 to TRBJ2-7; 7 positions match TRBD2. This receptor was identified in a female donor with early-stage non-small cell lung cancer. The chain's CDR3 is CASKQSGELDEQYF. The CDR3 DNA reads TGTGCCAGTAAACAGAGCGGGGAGTTGGACGAGCAGTACTTC.